One sample yielded the 23 T cell receptor beta chains listed below, sequenced in a study of T cell changes during pregnancy in multiple sclerosis. TCRdb's copy holds only in-frame clones and misses some; the assay was immunoSEQ multiplex PCR. This sample yields roughly 63,000 clones, of which just over 90% are seen a single time; under 5% belongs to the top ten. The starting material was CD8+ T cells from peripheral blood mononuclear cells, obtained in the second trimester of pregnancy. These receptors were taken from a female donor with multiple sclerosis, enrolled in a pregnancy study.

The chain joins TRBV18 to TRBJ2-3, with 9 bases that match TRBD1. V lost 3 bases to trimming and J lost 0 bases; unmatched junction nucleotides: 13. This CDR3 is built from 19 residues. Germline CDR1 is KGHSH and CDR2 is LQKENI. The CDR3 protein is CASSPILLRTGDSTDTQYF. Here the CDR3 DNA reads TGTGCCAGCTCACCGATCCTCCTACGGACAGGGGATAGCACAGATACGCAGTATTTT.

The genes are TRBV7-9 and TRBJ2-7; D may be TRBD1 (6 bases). The germline CDR1 and CDR2 sequences are SEHNR and FQNEAQ (reference sequence). The CDR3 is made up of 18 amino acids. V lost 3 bases and J lost 1, with 22 bases in between. DNA of the CDR3: TGTGCCAGCAGCTTTGTACAGGGTAAAGCTTTGGGGTCCTACGAGCAGTACTTC. It encodes CASSFVQGKALGSYEQYF.

V and J are TRBV29-1 and TRBJ1-1; TRBD1 might be the D (6 bases). Germline V lookup: CDR1 SQVTM, CDR2 ANQGSEA. Trimming took 5 bases from V and 0 from J, leaving 10 bases between them. The CDR3 loop spans 13 amino acids. The DNA of the CDR3 is TGCAGCGTTCTGCAGGGGATGAACACTGAAGCTTTCTTT. Translating it yields CSVLQGMNTEAFF. The whole variable domain, remainder taken from reference TRBV29-1 and TRBJ1-1, is SAVISQKPSRDICQRGTSLTIQCQVDSQVTMMFWYRQQPGQSLTLIATANQGSEATYESGFVIDKFPISRPNLTFSTLTVSNMSPEDSSIYLCSVLQGMNTEAFFGQGTRLTVV.

This chain uses TRBV5-8 with TRBJ2-2, with 9 bases lining up with TRBD1. J gave up 7 bases and V 3 bases, and 13 bases lay outside the gene matches. The CDR3 is 17 amino acids. Germline CDR1 reads SGHTS; CDR2 reads YDEGEE. The CDR3 protein is CASSSYSGTGLGGELFF. CDR3 DNA: TGTGCCAGCAGCTCTTATTCCGGGACAGGGCTGGGCGGGGAGCTGTTTTTT.

This chain joins TRBV7-8 and TRBJ2-1, with 11 positions matching TRBD2. Unmatched junction bases numbered 3, after V lost 3 bases and J lost 5 bases. Germline V gene sequence: CDR1 SGHVS, CDR2 FQNEAQ. CDR3 length: 15 amino acids. CDR3 region: CASSFVAGGNNEQFF. CDR3 DNA sequence: TGTGCCAGCAGCTTTGTAGCGGGAGGGAACAATGAGCAGTTCTTC.

J is TRBJ2-2 and V is TRBV11-2; 13 bases agree with TRBD2. CDR1 is SGHAT, CDR2 FQNNGV, per germline. The CDR3 is 17 residues long. With 5 bases clipped from V and 6 bases from J, the junction kept 9 bases outside the gene matches. The CDR3 reads CASSLQSGLAGAGELFF. CDR3 nucleotides: TGTGCCAGCAGCCTTCAATCAGGACTAGCGGGAGCCGGGGAGCTGTTTTTT.

The chain recombines TRBV7-7 with TRBJ2-2, with D uncertain. V lost 5 bases to trimming and J lost 2 bases, with 6 bases between them. Germline CDR1 is SSHAT and CDR2 is FNYEAQ (reference sequence). The CDR3 extends over 13 amino acids. CDR3 in DNA: TGTGCCAGCAGCCTAAGTAACACCGGGGAGCTGTTTTTT. Translating gives CASSLSNTGELFF.

A note on this clone: This may come from a read error, since a much larger clone is one base off. Other DNA sequences in the sample encode the same CDR3. The chain has TRBV19 and TRBJ1-1, with D uncertain. Germline lookup yields CDR1 LNHDA and CDR2 SQIVND (reference sequence). The CDR3 covers 14 residues. V shed 2 bases and J shed 1 base, with 8 bases lying between them. The CDR3, as DNA: TGTGCCAGTAGTATACACCAGAAGAACACTGAAGCTTTCTTT. It encodes CASSIHQKNTEAFF. Using reference TRBV19 and TRBJ1-1 for the parts outside the CDR3, the full variable domain is DGGITQSPKYLFRKEGQNVTLSCEQNLNHDAMYWYRQDPGQGLRLIYYSQIVNDFQKGDIAEGYSVSREKKESFPLTVTSAQKNPTAFYLCASSIHQKNTEAFFGQGTRLTVV.

The V call is TRBV4-1, the J call TRBJ2-2; D is undetermined. The V and J ends lost 4 bases and 0 bases respectively, with 12 bases between them. The V gene's germline CDR1 is MGHRA and CDR2 YSYEKL. The CDR3 extends over 16 amino acids. The CDR3 sequence: CASSPEHSANTGELFF. In DNA form, the CDR3 reads TGCGCCAGCAGCCCAGAGCACAGTGCGAACACCGGGGAGCTGTTTTTT.

For this clone: The CDR3 does not end in the conserved phenylalanine or tryptophan, so this is likely a read error. The limits of the CDR3 on the DNA are not certain, so only TCRdb's listed CDR3 is given. This chain joins TRBV21-1 and TRBJ1-1. TRBV21-1 represents a pseudogene. Inclusive of both ends, the CDR3 amounts to 12 amino acids. This chain's CDR3 is CASSKVREGTPR.

This chain connects TRBV4-2 to TRBJ1-2, with 8 bases identical to TRBD1. CDR3 length: 16 residues. V lost 2 bases, J lost 4 bases, and 9 bases stayed unmatched. Germline lookup yields CDR1 LGHNA and CDR2 YNFKEQ. The DNA for the CDR3 is TGTGCCAGCAGCCAACTGTTTCGGGGGACAGGCTATGGCTACACCTTC. This codes for CASSQLFRGTGYGYTF.

The CDR3 protein is CASSVAGGGSNTEAFF. Written as DNA, the CDR3 is TGTGCCAGCAGCGTAGCGGGGGGGGGCAGTAACACTGAAGCTTTCTTT. The chain carries TRBV9 and TRBJ1-1; tentative D call: TRBD1 (6 bases). From germline, CDR1 is SGDLS and CDR2 YYNGEE. Trimming removed 0 bases at V and 2 bases at J, with 14 bases between. The CDR3 has 16 amino acids.

The chain carries TRBV7-6 and TRBJ1-5; 8 bases map to TRBD1. V trimming: 5 bases; J trimming: 3 bases; junction bases outside the gene matches: 6. CDR1 and CDR2 (germline): SGHVS, FNYEAQ. CDR3 size: 15 residues. The CDR3 loop reads CASSEGQEINQPQHF. The CDR3 nucleotides read TGTGCCAGCAGCGAGGGACAGGAGATCAATCAGCCCCAGCATTTT.

The rearrangement joins TRBV27 to TRBJ2-7, with D possibly matching TRBD2 (5 bases). V was shortened by 5 bases and J by 4 bases, with 9 bases between the two germline ends. The CDR3 runs to 12 residues. Germline V gives CDR1 MNHEY, CDR2 SMNVEV (reference sequence). CDR3 bases: TGTGCCAGCAGTCGTCCGGGATACGAGCAGTACTTC. It encodes CASSRPGYEQYF.

This clone has a single count. The chain carries TRBV19 and TRBJ2-1; D is ambiguous. V gave up 5 bases and J gave up 3 bases, with 5 bases separating them. Per the germline V gene, CDR1 is LNHDA and CDR2 is SQIVND (reference sequence). CDR3 length: 12 amino acids. CDR3 nucleotides: TGTGCCAGTAGTCTTTACTACAATGAGCAGTTCTTC. This codes for CASSLYYNEQFF.

As concerns this clone: The DNA is left out, because the CDR3 cannot be placed on it with certainty; the CDR3 is given as TCRdb lists it. The J gene is TRBJ1-2, the V gene TRBV29-1. The CDR3 totals 10 residues, both ends included. Germline V gene data show CDR1 as SQVTM and CDR2 as ANQGSEA. CDR3 in amino acids: CSVGAGAPRF.

The chain couples TRBV2 to TRBJ1-2; 7 positions match TRBD1. This CDR3 contains 14 residues. CDR1 is SNHLY, CDR2 FYNNEI, per germline. V lost 5 bases to trimming and J lost 3 bases; unmatched junction nucleotides: 6. CDR3 sequence reads: CASSTTGVDYGYTF. CDR3 coding DNA: TGTGCCAGCAGTACCACAGGGGTCGACTATGGCTACACCTTC.

This chain joins TRBV7-8 and TRBJ1-3, with TRBD1 matching over 8 bases. With 5 bases clipped from V and 4 bases from J, the junction kept 4 bases outside the gene matches. Germline V gene lookup returns CDR1 SGHVS and CDR2 FQNEAQ. The CDR3 is 14 residues long. The chain's CDR3 is CASSVTGEGNTIYF. As DNA, the CDR3 is TGTGCCAGCAGCGTGACAGGGGAGGGAAACACCATATATTTT.

The chain uses TRBV7-6 and TRBJ2-2; D unclear. The ends were cut back, 5 bases at V and 6 bases at J, with 7 bases in the middle. This CDR3 spans 12 amino acids. Germline lookup yields CDR1 SGHVS and CDR2 FNYEAQ. The CDR3 region is CASSPRSGELFF. The CDR3 nucleotides are TGTGCCAGCAGCCCCAGGTCCGGGGAGCTGTTTTTT.

V is TRBV9 and J is TRBJ2-1; the match to TRBD2 covers 11 bases. V was pared by 4 bases and J by 5 bases, with 14 bases of the junction left unmatched. The CDR3 sequence is 18 residues long. Germline V gene data show CDR1 as SGDLS and CDR2 as YYNGEE. As DNA, the CDR3 is TGTGCCAGCAGCATACACCAAATAGCGGGAGGGCCGGACAATGAGCAGTTCTTC. Translation: CASSIHQIAGGPDNEQFF.

This clone was recorded once. The V and J genes are TRBV11-2 and TRBJ2-7; 10 bases map to TRBD1. Germline V CDR1 and CDR2: SGHAT, FQNNGV. J gave up 3 bases and V 5 bases, and 4 bases lay outside the gene matches. The CDR3 is made up of 14 amino acids. The CDR3 loop reads CASSLTGGLYEQYF. CDR3 sequence (DNA): TGTGCCAGCAGCCTGACAGGGGGCCTCTACGAGCAGTACTTC. Together with reference TRBV11-2 and TRBJ2-7, the CDR3 gives the full variable domain: EAGVAQSPRYKIIEKRQSVAFWCNPISGHATLYWYQQILGQGPKLLIQFQNNGVVDDSQLPKDRFSAERLKGVDSTLKIQPAKLEDSAVYLCASSLTGGLYEQYFGPGTRLTVT.

This rearrangement joins TRBV13 to TRBJ1-1; possible D gene TRBD1, 5 bases. Germline V gene sequence: CDR1 PRHDT, CDR2 FYEKMQ (reference sequence). The germline V and J ends were trimmed by 0 bases and 1 base, with 6 bases remaining between them. The CDR3 covers 14 residues. The CDR3 nucleotides read TGTGCCAGCAGCTTAGGCAGGGCGAACACTGAAGCTTTCTTT. It is translated as CASSLGRANTEAFF.

The rearrangement uses TRBV4-3 and TRBJ1-1; D possibly corresponds to TRBD1 (6 bases). The V and J ends lost 0 bases and 1 base respectively, with 12 bases between them. CDR3 length: 16 amino acids. The germline CDR1 and CDR2 sequences are LGHNA and YSLEER. CDR3 loop: CASSQEGGGPNTEAFF. DNA of the CDR3: TGCGCCAGCAGCCAAGAAGGGGGGGGTCCGAACACTGAAGCTTTCTTT.